This paragraph reports one T cell receptor beta chain. The antigen is unknown. Other DNA sequences from this sample encode an identical CDR3 as well. Treatment specified: oral pan-JAK inhibitor, 5-10 mg twice daily. This specimen belongs to a study of CD8+ T cells in alopecia areata. The sequencing template was cDNA reverse transcribed from extracted RNA. Assay used: immunoSEQ multiplex PCR; TCRdb lists only in-frame clones, some missing. The sample includes about 290,000 clones, about 62% of them seen just once. The study's findings and limits: Treatment with tofacitinib significantly lowered scalp clonality and reduced expanded CD8+ clones among the top 100.

Germline values: CDR1 SGDLS, CDR2 YYNGEE. Trimming stripped 2 bases from V and 1 base from J, with 9 bases between. This CDR3 region has 14 residues. This specimen consisted of CD4+ T cells sorted from blood, obtained at week 24, from a patient treated with tofacitinib. The genes are TRBV9 and TRBJ2-5, with a tentative D call TRBD2 (6 bases). This receptor was obtained from a human donor with alopecia areata. The CDR3 coding sequence is TGTGCCAGCAGCGTCGGGGGACTCCAAGAGACCCAGTACTTC. Protein product: CASSVGGLQETQYF.